The T cell receptor (beta chain) described here comes from a study of radiotherapy plus CTLA-4 blockade in lung cancer. Study overall: Across the patients, objective responses occurred in under 20%, and disease control in under 40%.

V lost 11 bases and J lost 0, with 23 bases in between. Germline values: CDR1 SGHAT, CDR2 FQNNGV. CDR3 length: 16 amino acids. Assay used: immunoSEQ multiplex PCR; TCRdb lists only in-frame clones, some missing. The table records roughly 77,000 clones, approximately 73% of them present only once. The sequenced sample was peripheral blood, obtained from a patient treated with radiotherapy plus ipilimumab. V and J are TRBV11-2 and TRBJ2-7; no clear D gene. The sequence was collected from a human donor with non-small cell lung cancer whose response to radiotherapy plus ipilimumab could not be evaluated. Here the CDR3 reads CADAPLLGTGSYEQYF. CDR3 in DNA: TGTGCCGATGCCCCCCTATTAGGTACGGGCTCCTACGAGCAGTACTTC.